The 26 T cell receptor beta chains below all came from one sample that was sequenced in a study of cytomegalovirus exposure and HLA in healthy donors. Use of 60 Vbeta and 13 Jbeta primers characterized the PCR. Profiled with immunoSEQ multiplex PCR; TCRdb holds only in-frame clones, not every one. Among 170,000 or so clones, 80% to 90% were seen once, and the ten largest hold 4.8%. Sample: PBMCs. All receptors derive from a girl between 5 and 17 years old in good health and CMV-seropositive.

The rearrangement joins TRBV9 to TRBJ1-1; D is undetermined. CDR1 is SGDLS, CDR2 YYNGEE, per germline. The CDR3 loop spans 17 amino acids. Trimming stripped 1 base from V and 0 bases from J, with 16 bases between. CDR3 loop: CASSVNPSDYMNTEAFF. In DNA form, the CDR3 reads TGTGCCAGCAGCGTAAATCCGTCTGATTACATGAACACTGAAGCTTTCTTT. Full variable domain (rest looked up from reference TRBV9 and TRBJ1-1): DSGVTQTPKHLITATGQRVTLRCSPRSGDLSVYWYQQSLDQGLQFLIQYYNGEERAKGNILERFSAQQFPDLHSELNLSSLELGDSALYFCASSVNPSDYMNTEAFFGQGTRLTVV.

This chain connects TRBV29-1 to TRBJ1-2; no reliable D call. Trimming took off 2 bases at V and 5 bases at J, with 15 bases between the two ends. The V gene's germline CDR1 is SQVTM and CDR2 ANQGSEA. The CDR3 consists of 14 residues. The CDR3 region is CSVENLSAGYGYTF. The CDR3 coding sequence is TGCAGCGTTGAAAACTTATCGGCAGGTTATGGCTACACCTTC.

This clone was found once. The gene calls are TRBV6-1 and TRBJ2-5, with D perhaps matching TRBD2 (7 bases). Germline assignment: CDR1 MNHNS and CDR2 SASEGT. The CDR3 length is 14 residues. Trimming took 8 bases from V and 6 from J, leaving 19 bases between them. The CDR3 nucleotides read TGTGCCAGCGGGGAGTCGGGGGGCTGGAAGACCCAGTACTTC. Its translation is CASGESGGWKTQYF.

J is TRBJ2-2 and V is TRBV6-1, with TRBD1 as a possible D gene (7 bases). This CDR3 spans 14 amino acids. Between the trimmed V and J ends, which lost 9 bases and 7 bases, there was a span of 18 bases. The germline gives CDR1 MNHNS, CDR2 SASEGT. DNA for the CDR3: TGTGCCAGTAAACTCAGGGGGGATAGCGGGGAGCTGTTTTTT. This gives the protein CASKLRGDSGELFF.

The gene calls are TRBV2 and TRBJ2-3, with 9 bases identical to TRBD1. This CDR3 has 11 amino acids. Losses at the gene ends were 8 bases for V and 9 bases for J; bases not matched to a gene: 3. CDR1 and CDR2 from the germline V gene are SNHLY and FYNNEI. The CDR3 loop reads CASGDRDTQYF. CDR3 nucleotides: TGTGCCAGCGGGGACAGGGACACGCAGTATTTT.

V gene TRBV27 combines with J gene TRBJ2-7; 11 bases fit TRBD1. V lost 5 bases and J lost 3; bases outside the gene matches: 3. Germline V lookup: CDR1 MNHEY, CDR2 SMNVEV (reference sequence). This CDR3 is built from 14 residues. The CDR3 DNA follows: TGTGCCAGCAGTGGGACAGGGGGGTACTACGAGCAGTACTTC. Translating gives CASSGTGGYYEQYF.

The chain uses TRBV9 and TRBJ2-3, with 11 positions matching TRBD2. CDR1 and CDR2 (germline): SGDLS, YYNGEE. The CDR3 has 15 amino acids. V was clipped by 3 bases and J by 6 bases; unmatched bases: 6. CDR3 sequence: CASSGGTSGWDTQYF. The CDR3 coding sequence is TGTGCCAGCAGCGGAGGGACTAGCGGATGGGATACGCAGTATTTT.

The chain employs TRBV15 and TRBJ2-4; 11 positions agree with TRBD2. The trim removed 6 bases at V and 0 bases at J, leaving 7 bases unmatched. The CDR3 has 17 residues. The germline gives CDR1 LNHNV, CDR2 YYDKDF (reference sequence). This chain's CDR3 is CATSSLAGVIAKNIQYF. CDR3 in DNA: TGTGCCACCAGTTCACTAGCGGGGGTTATAGCCAAAAACATTCAGTACTTC.

The rearrangement links TRBV13 to TRBJ2-2; D is possibly TRBD1 (5 bases). The CDR3 contains 14 residues. The germline V gene encodes CDR1 PRHDT and CDR2 FYEKMQ (reference sequence). V lost 4 bases and J 1 base, leaving 7 bases between the germline ends. The CDR3 is CASSSDRNTGELFF. CDR3 sequence (DNA): TGTGCCAGCAGCTCCGACAGGAACACCGGGGAGCTGTTTTTT.

The chain recombines TRBV2 with TRBJ1-1; D is undetermined. Germline CDR1 and CDR2: SNHLY and FYNNEI. V lost 3 bases, J lost 7 bases, and 6 bases lay in between. This CDR3 contains 11 residues. The CDR3 nucleotides read TGTGCCAGCAGTGAGTGGAGTGAAGCTTTCTTT. This codes for CASSEWSEAFF.

The gene calls are TRBV19 and TRBJ2-1, with 10 bases aligning to TRBD2. Trimming at V came to 3 bases and at J to 10 bases, leaving 6 bases not matched to a gene. Germline loops: CDR1 LNHDA, CDR2 SQIVND (reference sequence). This CDR3 contains 14 residues. CDR3: CASSISGGAREQFF. CDR3 coding DNA: TGTGCCAGTAGTATCAGCGGGGGGGCCCGAGAGCAGTTCTTC.

The rearrangement links TRBV9 to TRBJ1-2; tentative D call: TRBD1 (6 bases). The CDR3 runs to 13 residues. Germline lookup yields CDR1 SGDLS and CDR2 YYNGEE. V lost 0 bases to trimming and J lost 5 bases, with 8 bases between them. The CDR3 spells CASSVAQGYGYTF. The CDR3 coding sequence is TGTGCCAGCAGCGTAGCCCAGGGGTATGGCTACACCTTC.

This chain connects TRBV7-3 to TRBJ1-1, with TRBD1 matching over 7 bases. This CDR3 is built from 15 residues. V lost 5 bases and J lost 4; bases outside the gene matches: 10. Germline CDR1 reads SGHTA; CDR2 reads FQGTGA. This CDR3 reads CASSGRTGVATEAFF. The CDR3 bases are TGTGCCAGCAGCGGCAGAACAGGGGTTGCCACTGAAGCTTTCTTT.

This chain connects TRBV6-1 to TRBJ2-3; the match to TRBD2 covers 9 bases. With 5 bases clipped from V and 2 bases from J, the junction kept 5 bases outside the gene matches. Germline V lookup: CDR1 MNHNS, CDR2 SASEGT. CDR3 length: 15 amino acids. As DNA, the CDR3 is TGTGCCAGCAGTTTAGAGCGGGGGGCCACAGATACGCAGTATTTT. Protein: CASSLERGATDTQYF.

This sequence joins TRBV10-1 and TRBJ2-4; 8 bases align to TRBD1. Germline V gene sequence: CDR1 WNHNN, CDR2 SYGVQD (reference sequence). V was pared by 8 bases and J by 3 bases, with 12 bases of the junction left unmatched. This CDR3 is built from 16 residues. CDR3 DNA sequence: TGCGCCAGCTCGGACAGGGAATCGGGTGACAAAAACATTCAGTACTTC. Translated, it gives CASSDRESGDKNIQYF.

The V call is TRBV27, the J call TRBJ1-5; D remains ambiguous. Germline assignment: CDR1 MNHEY and CDR2 SMNVEV (reference sequence). The CDR3 contains 13 residues. Trimming pared 7 bases from V and 2 bases from J, leaving 9 bases between. The CDR3 nucleotides are TGTGCCAGCAAGAGCAACGGCAATCAGCCCCAGCATTTT. It yields the protein CASKSNGNQPQHF.

V gene TRBV5-6 combines with J gene TRBJ1-6; D is undetermined. Trimming removed 4 bases from V and 7 bases from J, with 9 bases in between. Germline V gene lookup returns CDR1 SGHDT and CDR2 YYEEEE. This CDR3 spans 13 amino acids. CDR3: CASSQRGNSPLHF. The CDR3 DNA sequence: TGTGCCAGCAGCCAGAGAGGCAATTCACCCCTCCACTTT.

The rearrangement uses TRBV13 and TRBJ2-5; 7 bases are a match to TRBD1. Germline V gene sequence: CDR1 PRHDT, CDR2 FYEKMQ (reference sequence). The ends lost 0 bases at V and 2 bases at J; junction bases unmatched: 0. The CDR3 is 14 residues long. The CDR3 is CASSLGTGQETQYF. The CDR3 DNA is TGTGCCAGCAGCTTAGGGACAGGGCAAGAGACCCAGTACTTC.

The chain recombines TRBV5-1 with TRBJ2-7; 8 bases agree with TRBD1. The CDR3 consists of 13 residues. V was clipped by 4 bases and J by 5 bases; unmatched bases: 5. In germline, CDR1 is SGHRS, CDR2 YFSETQ. The CDR3 DNA sequence: TGCGCCAGCAGCCCAGACAGGGGCCACGAGCAGTACTTC. As protein: CASSPDRGHEQYF.

CDR3 bases: TGTGCCAGCAGTGTTGACAGGAGGAGTGAAAAACTGTTTTTT. Amino acids: CASSVDRRSEKLFF. The chain uses TRBV6-1 and TRBJ1-4; D might be TRBD1 (6 bases). Germline V gives CDR1 MNHNS, CDR2 SASEGT. CDR3 length: 14 amino acids. V shed 4 bases and J shed 7 bases, with 13 bases lying between them.

This chain connects TRBV30 to TRBJ1-5; weak D call: TRBD1 (5 bases). CDR3 size: 18 residues. Germline values: CDR1 GTSNPN, CDR2 SVGIG (reference sequence). V was clipped by 2 bases and J by 1 base, with 21 bases between them. CDR3 in DNA: TGTGCCTGGAGTAGGGCAGGGATGGGGTTAGGGAGCAATCAGCCCCAGCATTTT. It yields the protein CAWSRAGMGLGSNQPQHF. The whole variable domain, remainder taken from reference TRBV30 and TRBJ1-5, is SQTIHQWPATLVQPVGSPLSLECTVEGTSNPNLYWYRQAAGRGLQLLFYSVGIGQISSEVPQNLSASRPQDRQFILSSKKLLLSDSGFYLCAWSRAGMGLGSNQPQHFGDGTRLSIL.

This clone was seen a handful of times. The rearrangement joins TRBV5-4 to TRBJ1-3; D is unclear. V was shortened by 0 bases and J by 2 bases, with 3 bases between the two germline ends. The CDR3 is made up of 13 amino acids. Germline assignment: CDR1 SGHNT and CDR2 YYREEE (reference sequence). In DNA, the CDR3 is TGTGCCAGCAGCTTGGCAACTGGAAACACCATATATTTT. Translating it yields CASSLATGNTIYF. The full variable domain, rest sourced from reference TRBV5-4 and TRBJ1-3, is ETGVTQSPTHLIKTRGQQVTLRCSSQSGHNTVSWYQQALGQGPQFIFQYYREEENGRGNFPPRFSGLQFPNYSSELNVNALELDDSALYLCASSLATGNTIYFGEGSWLTVV.

The V gene is TRBV4-2, the J gene TRBJ1-2, with a possible D match to TRBD1 (5 bases). The CDR3 spans 17 residues. The germline CDR1 and CDR2 sequences are LGHNA and YNFKEQ. The V and J ends lost 1 base and 4 bases respectively, with 19 bases between them. The CDR3, as DNA: TGTGCCAGCAGCCAAGGGTTTCATTCGGGGGTGGCCTATGGCTACACCTTC. Translating gives CASSQGFHSGVAYGYTF.

The genes are TRBV1 and TRBJ2-2; the table's D call of TRBD2 was not tested on the DNA. TRBV1 is a pseudogene segment. CDR3 length: 15 amino acids. The CDR3 nucleotides are TGCACCAGCAGCCCGGAACTAGCCAGCCCCCGGGAGCTGTTTTTT. This gives the protein CTSSPELASPRELFF.

This chain links TRBV19 with TRBJ1-2; D might be TRBD1 (5 bases). This CDR3 is built from 16 residues. Germline CDR1 reads LNHDA; CDR2 reads SQIVND (reference sequence). V lost 0 bases and J lost 2, with 13 bases in between. The chain's CDR3 is CASSIESGWSNYGYTF. CDR3 in DNA: TGTGCCAGTAGTATAGAGTCAGGGTGGTCCAACTATGGCTACACCTTC.

This sequence joins TRBV19 and TRBJ1-1, with 9 bases aligning to TRBD1. This CDR3 spans 13 amino acids. Germline trimming cut 8 bases from V and 2 bases from J; bases unmatched to any gene: 3. Germline lookup yields CDR1 LNHDA and CDR2 SQIVND (reference sequence). The CDR3, as DNA: TGTGCCAGTCCCACAGGGGGCAACACTGAAGCTTTCTTT. Its protein product is CASPTGGNTEAFF.